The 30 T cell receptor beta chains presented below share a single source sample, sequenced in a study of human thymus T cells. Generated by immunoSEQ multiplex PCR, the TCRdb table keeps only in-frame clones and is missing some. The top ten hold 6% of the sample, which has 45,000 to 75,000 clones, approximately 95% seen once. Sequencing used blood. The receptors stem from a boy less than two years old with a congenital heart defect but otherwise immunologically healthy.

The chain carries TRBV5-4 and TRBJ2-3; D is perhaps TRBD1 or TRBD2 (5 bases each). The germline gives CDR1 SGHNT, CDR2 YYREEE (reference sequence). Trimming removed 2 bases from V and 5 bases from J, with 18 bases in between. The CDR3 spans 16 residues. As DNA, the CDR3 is TGTGCCAGCAGCTTTGGGACGGGGAAATGGGGAGATACGCAGTATTTT. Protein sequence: CASSFGTGKWGDTQYF.

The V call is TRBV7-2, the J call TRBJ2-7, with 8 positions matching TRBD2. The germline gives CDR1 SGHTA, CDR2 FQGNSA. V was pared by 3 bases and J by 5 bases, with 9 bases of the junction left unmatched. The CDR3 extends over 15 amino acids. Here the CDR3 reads CASSFRPGLEHEQYF. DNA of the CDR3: TGTGCCAGCAGCTTCAGACCGGGACTAGAGCACGAGCAGTACTTC.

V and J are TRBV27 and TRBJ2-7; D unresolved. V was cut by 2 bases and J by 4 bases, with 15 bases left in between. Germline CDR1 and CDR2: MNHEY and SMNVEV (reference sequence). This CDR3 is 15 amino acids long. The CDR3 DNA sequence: TGTGCCAGCAGTTTAGTCTCCGCCTTGTCGTACGAGCAGTACTTC. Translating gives CASSLVSALSYEQYF.

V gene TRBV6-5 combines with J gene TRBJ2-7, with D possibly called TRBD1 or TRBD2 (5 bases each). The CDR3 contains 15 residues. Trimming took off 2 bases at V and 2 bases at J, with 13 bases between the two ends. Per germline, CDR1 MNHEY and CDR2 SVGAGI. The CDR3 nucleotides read TGTGCCAGCAGTTACCATGCGCTGGGGGCCTACGAGCAGTACTTC. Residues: CASSYHALGAYEQYF.

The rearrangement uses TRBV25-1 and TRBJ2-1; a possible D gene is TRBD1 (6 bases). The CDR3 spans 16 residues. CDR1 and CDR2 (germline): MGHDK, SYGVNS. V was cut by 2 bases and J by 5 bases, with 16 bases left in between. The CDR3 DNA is TGTGCCAGCAGTGAACCGTGGGGACACCAGAACAATGAGCAGTTCTTC. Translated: CASSEPWGHQNNEQFF.

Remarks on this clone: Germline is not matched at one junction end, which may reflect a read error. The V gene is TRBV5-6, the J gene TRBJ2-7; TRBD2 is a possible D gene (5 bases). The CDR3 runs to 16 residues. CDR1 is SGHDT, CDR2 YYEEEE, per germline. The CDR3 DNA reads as TGTGCCAGCAGCTTGTTCCTGATGGCTAGCTCCTACGGGCAGTACTTC. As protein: CASSLFLMASSYGQYF.

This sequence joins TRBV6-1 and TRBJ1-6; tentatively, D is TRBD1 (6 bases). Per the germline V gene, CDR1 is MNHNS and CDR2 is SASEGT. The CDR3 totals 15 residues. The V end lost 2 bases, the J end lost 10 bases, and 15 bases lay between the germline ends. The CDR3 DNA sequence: TGTGCCAGCAGTGAACAGCTTGGAGGGGGGTCACCCCTCCACTTT. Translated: CASSEQLGGGSPLHF.

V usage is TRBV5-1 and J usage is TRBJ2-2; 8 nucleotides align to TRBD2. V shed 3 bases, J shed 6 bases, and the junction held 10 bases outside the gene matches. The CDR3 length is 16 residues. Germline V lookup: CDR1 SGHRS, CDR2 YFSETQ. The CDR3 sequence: CASSSSGRTVPGELFF. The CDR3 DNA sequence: TGCGCCAGCAGCTCTAGCGGGCGGACAGTCCCCGGGGAGCTGTTTTTT.

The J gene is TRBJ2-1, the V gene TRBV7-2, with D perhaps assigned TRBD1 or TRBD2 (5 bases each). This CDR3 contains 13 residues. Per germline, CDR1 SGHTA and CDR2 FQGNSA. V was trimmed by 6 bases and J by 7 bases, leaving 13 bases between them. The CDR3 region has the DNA TGTGCCAGCAGTATAAGAGGGGAGAATGAGCAGTTCTTC. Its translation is CASSIRGENEQFF.

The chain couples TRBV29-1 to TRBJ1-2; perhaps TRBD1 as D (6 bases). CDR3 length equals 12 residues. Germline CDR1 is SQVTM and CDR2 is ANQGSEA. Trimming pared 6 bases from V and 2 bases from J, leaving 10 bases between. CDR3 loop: CSVEGENYGYTF. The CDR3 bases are TGCAGCGTCGAGGGGGAGAACTATGGCTACACCTTC.

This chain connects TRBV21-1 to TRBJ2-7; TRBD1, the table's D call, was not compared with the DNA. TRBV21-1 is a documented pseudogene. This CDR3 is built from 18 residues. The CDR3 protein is CASSKVPAGQDNSYEQYF. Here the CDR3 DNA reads TGTGCCAGCAGCAAAGTCCCCGCGGGACAGGATAACTCCTACGAGCAGTACTTC.

CDR3 in DNA: TGTGCCAGCAGCCAAGACCCCCTAAGGGACACTGAAGCTTTCTTT. Its translation is CASSQDPLRDTEAFF. The chain carries TRBV14 and TRBJ1-1; no clear D. The CDR3 length is 15 residues. Deletions cut 0 bases from V and 3 bases from J, with 11 bases between. The germline gives CDR1 SGHDN, CDR2 FVKESK.

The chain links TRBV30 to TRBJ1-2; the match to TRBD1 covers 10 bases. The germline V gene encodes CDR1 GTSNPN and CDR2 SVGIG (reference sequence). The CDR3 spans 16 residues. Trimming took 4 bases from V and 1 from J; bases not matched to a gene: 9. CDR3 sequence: CAWTTRQGASNYGYTF. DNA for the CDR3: TGTGCCTGGACGACTCGACAGGGGGCAAGTAACTATGGCTACACCTTC.

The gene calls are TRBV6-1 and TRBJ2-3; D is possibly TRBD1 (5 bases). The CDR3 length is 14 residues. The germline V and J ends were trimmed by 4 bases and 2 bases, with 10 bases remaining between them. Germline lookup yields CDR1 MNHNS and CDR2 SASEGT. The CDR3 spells CASSAQGYTDTQYF. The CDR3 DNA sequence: TGTGCCAGCAGTGCCCAGGGCTACACAGATACGCAGTATTTT.

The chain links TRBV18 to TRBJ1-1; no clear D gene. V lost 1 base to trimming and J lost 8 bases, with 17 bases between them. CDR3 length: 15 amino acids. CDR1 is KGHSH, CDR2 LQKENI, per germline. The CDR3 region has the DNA TGTGCCAGCTCACCACAAAAAGCCAGCGGCCCCGAAGCTTTCTTT. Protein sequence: CASSPQKASGPEAFF.

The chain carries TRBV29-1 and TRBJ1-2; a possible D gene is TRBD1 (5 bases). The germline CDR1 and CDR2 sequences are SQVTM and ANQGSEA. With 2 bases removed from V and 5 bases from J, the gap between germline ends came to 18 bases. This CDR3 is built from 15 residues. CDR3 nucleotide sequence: TGCAGCGTTGAATCAGGGTTAGGGAACTTATATGGCTACACCTTC. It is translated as CSVESGLGNLYGYTF.

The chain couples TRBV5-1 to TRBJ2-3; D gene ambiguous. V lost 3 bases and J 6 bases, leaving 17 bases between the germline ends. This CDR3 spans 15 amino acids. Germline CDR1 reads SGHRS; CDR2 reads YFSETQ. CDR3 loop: CASSSPDLLADTQYF. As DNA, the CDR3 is TGCGCCAGCAGCTCACCGGACCTACTGGCGGATACGCAGTATTTT.

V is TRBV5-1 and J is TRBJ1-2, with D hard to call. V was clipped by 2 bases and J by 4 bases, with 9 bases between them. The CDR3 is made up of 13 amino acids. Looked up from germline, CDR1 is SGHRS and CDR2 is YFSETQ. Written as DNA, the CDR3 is TGCGCCAGCAGCTTTTTAGCTCTCTATGGCTACACCTTC. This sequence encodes CASSFLALYGYTF.

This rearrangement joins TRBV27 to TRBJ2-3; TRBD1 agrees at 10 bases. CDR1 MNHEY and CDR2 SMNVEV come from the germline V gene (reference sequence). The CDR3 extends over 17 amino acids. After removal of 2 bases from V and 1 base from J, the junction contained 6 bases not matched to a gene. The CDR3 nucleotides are TGTGCCAGCAGTTTAAGAGGCGGGACAGGGGGCACAGATACGCAGTATTTT. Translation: CASSLRGGTGGTDTQYF.

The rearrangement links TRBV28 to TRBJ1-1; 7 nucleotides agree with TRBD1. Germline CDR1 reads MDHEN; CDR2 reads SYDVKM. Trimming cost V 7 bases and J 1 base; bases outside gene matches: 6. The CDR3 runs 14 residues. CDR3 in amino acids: CASTPDRRNTEAFF. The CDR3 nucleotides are TGTGCCAGCACCCCGGACAGGCGGAACACTGAAGCTTTCTTT.

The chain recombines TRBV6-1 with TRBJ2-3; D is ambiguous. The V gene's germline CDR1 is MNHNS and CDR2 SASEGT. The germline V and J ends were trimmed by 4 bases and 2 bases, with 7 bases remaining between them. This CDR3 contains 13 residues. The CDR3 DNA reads TGTGCCAGCAGTGGACTCCACACAGATACGCAGTATTTT. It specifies CASSGLHTDTQYF.

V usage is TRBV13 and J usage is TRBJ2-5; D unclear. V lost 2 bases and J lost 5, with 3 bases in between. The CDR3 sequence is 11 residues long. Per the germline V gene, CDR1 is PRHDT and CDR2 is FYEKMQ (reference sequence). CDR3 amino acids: CASSLRETQYF. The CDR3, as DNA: TGTGCCAGCAGCTTACGGGAGACCCAGTACTTC.

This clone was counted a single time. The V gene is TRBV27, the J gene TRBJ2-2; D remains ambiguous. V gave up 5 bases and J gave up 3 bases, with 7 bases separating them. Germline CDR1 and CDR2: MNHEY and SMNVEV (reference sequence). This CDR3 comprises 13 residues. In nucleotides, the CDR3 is TGTGCCAGCAGTCCCCGTCACACCGGGGAGCTGTTTTTT. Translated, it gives CASSPRHTGELFF.

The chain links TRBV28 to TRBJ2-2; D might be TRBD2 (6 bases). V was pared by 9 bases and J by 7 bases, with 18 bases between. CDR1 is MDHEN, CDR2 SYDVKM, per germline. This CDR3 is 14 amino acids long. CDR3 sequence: CARGGPREIGELFF. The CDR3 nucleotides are TGTGCCAGAGGAGGCCCTCGGGAGATCGGGGAGCTGTTTTTT.

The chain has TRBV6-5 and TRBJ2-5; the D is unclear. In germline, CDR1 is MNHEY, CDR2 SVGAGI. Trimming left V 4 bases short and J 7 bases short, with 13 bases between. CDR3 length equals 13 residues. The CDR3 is CASSLLTLGTQYF. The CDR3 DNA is TGTGCCAGCAGTTTACTTACTCTGGGGACCCAGTACTTC.

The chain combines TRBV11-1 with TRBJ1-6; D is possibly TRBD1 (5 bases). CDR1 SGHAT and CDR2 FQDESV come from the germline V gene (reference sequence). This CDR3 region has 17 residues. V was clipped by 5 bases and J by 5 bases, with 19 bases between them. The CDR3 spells CASSKSGRGGDNSPLHF. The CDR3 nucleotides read TGTGCCAGCAGCAAATCAGGGCGAGGAGGAGATAATTCACCCCTCCACTTT.

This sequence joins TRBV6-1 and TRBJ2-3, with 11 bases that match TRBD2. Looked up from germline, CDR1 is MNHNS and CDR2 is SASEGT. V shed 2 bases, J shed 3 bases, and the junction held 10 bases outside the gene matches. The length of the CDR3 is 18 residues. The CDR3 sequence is CASSETISGGAGTDTQYF. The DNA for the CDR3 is TGTGCCAGCAGTGAAACCATTAGCGGGGGGGCTGGTACAGATACGCAGTATTTT.

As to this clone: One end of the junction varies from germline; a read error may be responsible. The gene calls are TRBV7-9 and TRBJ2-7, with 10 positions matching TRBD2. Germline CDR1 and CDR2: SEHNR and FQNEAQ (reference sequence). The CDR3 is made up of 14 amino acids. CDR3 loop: CASSLAGEIYEQYF. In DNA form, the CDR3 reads TGTGCCAGCAGCCTAGCGGGAGAAATCTACGAGCAGTACTTC.

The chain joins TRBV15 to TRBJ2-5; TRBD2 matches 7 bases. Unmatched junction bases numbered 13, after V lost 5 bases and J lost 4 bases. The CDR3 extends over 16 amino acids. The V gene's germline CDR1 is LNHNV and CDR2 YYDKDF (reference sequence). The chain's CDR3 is CATSERGLQDLETQYF. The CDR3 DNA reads TGTGCCACCAGCGAACGGGGACTACAGGATTTAGAGACCCAGTACTTC.

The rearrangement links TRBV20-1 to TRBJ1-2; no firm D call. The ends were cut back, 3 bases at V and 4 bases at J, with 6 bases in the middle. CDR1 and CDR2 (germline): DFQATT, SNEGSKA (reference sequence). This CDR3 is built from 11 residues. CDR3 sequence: CSASPPYGYTF. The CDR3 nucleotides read TGCAGTGCTAGTCCCCCCTATGGCTACACCTTC.